These 14 T cell receptor beta chains originate from one sample sequenced in a study of glioma-infiltrating T cells after dendritic cell vaccination. Here immunoSEQ multiplex PCR was the method, and the copy in TCRdb shows in-frame clones only, minus some. The table lists about 49,000 clones, roughly 87% of them singletons. The material sequenced was blood, taken before dendritic cell vaccination. Every receptor here comes from a human donor with glioblastoma.

This rearrangement joins TRBV5-1 to TRBJ1-1; D gene uncertain. The V end was cut by 3 bases, the J end by 2 bases, with 14 bases between. The CDR3 is 15 amino acids. Germline V gene lookup returns CDR1 SGHRS and CDR2 YFSETQ. The CDR3 DNA is TGCGCCAGCAGCTCTAACGCGGCAGCCAACACTGAAGCTTTCTTT. Its translation is CASSSNAAANTEAFF.

This chain links TRBV5-4 with TRBJ1-5; perhaps TRBD1 as D (5 bases). The V and J ends lost 0 bases and 4 bases respectively, with 8 bases between them. The CDR3 has 14 residues. Looked up from germline, CDR1 is SGHNT and CDR2 is YYREEE (reference sequence). The chain's CDR3 is CASSLDGGNQPQHF. The CDR3 bases are TGTGCCAGCAGCTTGGACGGGGGGAATCAGCCCCAGCATTTT.

J is TRBJ2-7 and V is TRBV27; maybe TRBD1 (6 bases). The CDR3 covers 15 residues. V lost 4 bases, J lost 3 bases, and 16 bases lay in between. Germline V gene sequence: CDR1 MNHEY, CDR2 SMNVEV (reference sequence). CDR3 residues: CASSYRGRGDYEQYF. As DNA, the CDR3 is TGTGCCAGCAGTTATAGGGGCAGGGGTGACTACGAGCAGTACTTC.

The CDR3 reads CASSGTGGQFF. In nucleotides, the CDR3 is TGTGCCAGCAGTGGGACCGGGGGGCAGTTCTTC. The V and J genes are TRBV6-1 and TRBJ2-1; tentative D call: TRBD2 (6 bases). This CDR3 spans 11 amino acids. V was pared by 4 bases and J by 12 bases, with 10 bases between. Germline V gene sequence: CDR1 MNHNS, CDR2 SASEGT.

The chain couples TRBV5-8 to TRBJ1-2, with 7 bases aligning to TRBD1. The CDR3 spans 14 residues. Looked up from germline, CDR1 is SGHTS and CDR2 is YDEGEE. After removal of 0 bases from V and 7 bases from J, the junction contained 6 bases not matched to a gene. The CDR3 region has the DNA TGTGCCAGCAGCTTGGCTTACAGGGACAGTGGCTACACCTTC. Encoded protein: CASSLAYRDSGYTF.

This chain connects TRBV6-5 to TRBJ2-7; possibly TRBD1 for D (5 bases). Germline V gives CDR1 MNHEY, CDR2 SVGAGI. The V and J ends lost 10 bases and 0 bases respectively, with 10 bases between them. This CDR3 spans 12 amino acids. The CDR3 nucleotides are TGTGCCACCAGGGTCTACTCCTACGAGCAGTACTTC. Encoded protein: CATRVYSYEQYF.

The V gene is TRBV9, the J gene TRBJ2-3; D not resolved. The CDR3 spans 16 residues. The V end was cut by 0 bases, the J end by 2 bases, with 13 bases between. Germline V gives CDR1 SGDLS, CDR2 YYNGEE. The DNA of the CDR3 is TGTGCCAGCAGCGTAGGCGTCCCGCCATTCACAGATACGCAGTATTTT. This encodes CASSVGVPPFTDTQYF.

The genes are TRBV11-3 and TRBJ2-5; tentatively, D is TRBD2 (5 bases). The length of the CDR3 is 16 residues. From germline, CDR1 is SGHNT and CDR2 YENEEA. V gave up 3 bases and J gave up 5 bases, with 19 bases separating them. The chain's CDR3 is CASSLDSGPDGETQYF. CDR3 coding DNA: TGTGCCAGCAGCTTGGACTCAGGACCCGACGGCGAGACCCAGTACTTC.

The J gene is TRBJ1-1, the V gene TRBV5-4; TRBD1 might be the D (6 bases). This CDR3 comprises 13 residues. V was cut by 0 bases and J by 9 bases, with 12 bases left in between. Germline V gene sequence: CDR1 SGHNT, CDR2 YYREEE (reference sequence). The CDR3 region is CASSLDREWQAFF. CDR3 in DNA: TGTGCCAGCAGCTTGGACAGGGAATGGCAAGCTTTCTTT.

V usage is TRBV10-2 and J usage is TRBJ2-3; TRBD1 agrees at 7 bases. CDR1 is WSHSY, CDR2 SAAADI, per germline. V trimming: 3 bases; J trimming: 5 bases; junction bases outside the gene matches: 8. The CDR3 contains 15 residues. CDR3 protein: CASSDNRGWGDTQYF. The CDR3 nucleotides are TGCGCCAGCAGTGATAACAGGGGATGGGGAGATACGCAGTATTTT.

The rearrangement links TRBV5-1 to TRBJ2-5, with TRBD2 identical over 12 bases. V gave up 3 bases and J gave up 8 bases; unmatched junction bases: 14. Germline CDR1 reads SGHRS; CDR2 reads YFSETQ. This CDR3 has 17 residues. This chain's CDR3 is CASSSTVQGLAGGTQYF. The CDR3 nucleotides read TGCGCCAGCAGCTCAACTGTACAGGGACTAGCGGGCGGCACCCAGTACTTC.

This chain uses TRBV7-8 with TRBJ1-1, with a tentative D call TRBD1 (5 bases). CDR3 length equals 15 residues. Germline CDR1 is SGHVS and CDR2 is FQNEAQ. The V end lost 1 base, the J end lost 1 base, and 10 bases lay between the germline ends. In DNA form, the CDR3 reads TGTGCCAGCAGCTTAGAGACAGAGAAGAACACTGAAGCTTTCTTT. Translating gives CASSLETEKNTEAFF.

The chain couples TRBV15 to TRBJ2-1; possibly TRBD2 for D (6 bases). The CDR3 covers 13 residues. The germline gives CDR1 LNHNV, CDR2 YYDKDF (reference sequence). V was shortened by 4 bases and J by 6 bases, with 10 bases between the two germline ends. CDR3 sequence reads: CATSIWGLNEQFF. The CDR3, as DNA: TGTGCCACCAGCATTTGGGGACTCAATGAGCAGTTCTTC.

This sequence joins TRBV14 and TRBJ1-2; possible D gene TRBD1, 5 bases. This CDR3 spans 15 amino acids. Between the trimmed V and J ends, which lost 3 bases and 0 bases, there was a span of 11 bases. CDR1 is SGHDN, CDR2 FVKESK, per germline. The CDR3: CASSQGPGSNYGYTF. DNA for the CDR3: TGTGCCAGCAGCCAGGGGCCGGGTTCTAACTATGGCTACACCTTC.